This T cell receptor beta chain was profiled in a study of T cell responses to AZD1222 COVID-19 vaccine. In germline, CDR1 is SGHDT, CDR2 YYEEEE. V was shortened by 0 bases and J by 4 bases, with 10 bases between the two germline ends. The CDR3 totals 14 residues. Study observations and caveats: Clonal diversity was possibly underestimated, and the donors were mostly white British, with more females. Of the AZD1222 recipients, only 5 to 7 were seropositive at baseline. After two AZD1222 doses, spike-specific TCR breadth and depth rose versus day 0.

The method was immunoSEQ multiplex PCR; TCRdb's version includes in-frame clones alone and lacks a portion of them. The sample has roughly 160,000 clones; around 92% are singletons. Note on this clone: What it binds is unknown.

This chain joins TRBV5-6 and TRBJ1-1; D is ambiguous. The sequenced sample was peripheral blood, obtained 28 days after the second AZD1222 dose. The clonotype was recovered from an adult who received the AZD1222 COVID-19 vaccine. As DNA, the CDR3 is TGTGCCAGCAGCTTGGTTCGGGGAGGCACTGAAGCTTTCTTT. As protein: CASSLVRGGTEAFF.